What follows describes a single T cell receptor (beta chain). Germline loops: CDR1 SGHRS, CDR2 YFSETQ. Trimming cost V 0 bases and J 6 bases, with 10 bases left between them. The CDR3 runs to 14 residues. The entry originates in a study of control samples from healthy donors and cancer patients. The assay was immunoSEQ multiplex PCR, and TCRdb's table has in-frame clones only and misses some. In the table there are about 96,000 clones, 90% to 95% of which are singletons. Sequenced input: blood. This clonotype originated in a young man in good health. V usage is TRBV5-1 and J usage is TRBJ2-1; D might be TRBD1 (5 bases). The CDR3 protein is CASSLVNRGNEQFF. CDR3 coding DNA: TGCGCCAGCAGCTTGGTCAATAGGGGCAATGAGCAGTTCTTC.